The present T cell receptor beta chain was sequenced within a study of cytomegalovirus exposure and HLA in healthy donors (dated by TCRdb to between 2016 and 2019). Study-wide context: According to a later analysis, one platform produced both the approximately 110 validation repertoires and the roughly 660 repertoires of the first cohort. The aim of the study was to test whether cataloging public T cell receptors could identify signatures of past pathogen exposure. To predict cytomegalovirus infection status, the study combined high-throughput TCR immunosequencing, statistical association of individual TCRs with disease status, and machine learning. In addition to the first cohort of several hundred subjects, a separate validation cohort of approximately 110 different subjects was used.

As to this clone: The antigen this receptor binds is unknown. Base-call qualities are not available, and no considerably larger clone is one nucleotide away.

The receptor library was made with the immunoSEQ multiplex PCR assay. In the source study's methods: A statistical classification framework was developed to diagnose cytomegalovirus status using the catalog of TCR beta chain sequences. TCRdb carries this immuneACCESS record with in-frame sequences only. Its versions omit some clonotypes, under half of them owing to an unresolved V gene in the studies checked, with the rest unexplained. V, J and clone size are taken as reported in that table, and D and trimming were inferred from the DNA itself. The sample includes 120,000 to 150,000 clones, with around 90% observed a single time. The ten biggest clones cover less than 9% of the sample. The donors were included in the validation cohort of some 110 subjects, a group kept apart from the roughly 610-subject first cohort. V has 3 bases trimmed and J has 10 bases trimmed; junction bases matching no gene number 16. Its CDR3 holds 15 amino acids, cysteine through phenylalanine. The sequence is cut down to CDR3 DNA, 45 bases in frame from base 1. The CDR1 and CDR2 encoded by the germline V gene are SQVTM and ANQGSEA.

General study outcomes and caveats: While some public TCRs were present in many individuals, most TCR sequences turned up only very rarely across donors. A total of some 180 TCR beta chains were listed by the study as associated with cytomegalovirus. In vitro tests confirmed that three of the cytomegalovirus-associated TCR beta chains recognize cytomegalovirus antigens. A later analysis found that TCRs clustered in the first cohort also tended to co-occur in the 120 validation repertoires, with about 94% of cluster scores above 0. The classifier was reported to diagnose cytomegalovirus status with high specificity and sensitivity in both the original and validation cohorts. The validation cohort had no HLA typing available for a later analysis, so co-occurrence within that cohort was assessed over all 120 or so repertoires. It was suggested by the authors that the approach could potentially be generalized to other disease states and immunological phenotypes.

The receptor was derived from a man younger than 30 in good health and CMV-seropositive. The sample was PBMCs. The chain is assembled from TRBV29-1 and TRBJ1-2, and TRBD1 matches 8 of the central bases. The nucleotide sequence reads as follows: TGCAGCGTTGACCCGGGACAGGTGAAGGGGTTGGTCTACACCTTC. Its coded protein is CSVDPGQVKGLVYTF. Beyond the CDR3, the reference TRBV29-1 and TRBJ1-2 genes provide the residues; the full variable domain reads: SAVISQKPSRDICQRGTSLTIQCQVDSQVTMMFWYRQQPGQSLTLIATANQGSEATYESGFVIDKFPISRPNLTFSTLTVSNMSPEDSSIYLCSVDPGQVKGLVYTFGSGTRLTVV.